This TCR beta chain was documented in a study of T cell responses to AZD1222 COVID-19 vaccine. In the study overall: Second-dose recipients at about 4 or about 12 weeks were treated as one pooled group.

The CDR3 runs 12 residues. Per the germline V gene, CDR1 is SQVTM and CDR2 is ANQGSEA. Trimming took off 5 bases at V and 4 bases at J, with 11 bases between the two ends. Sequenced by immunoSEQ multiplex PCR; TCRdb stores in-frame clones only, minus some. The table shows about 130,000 clones, with 89% occurring only once. This clone showed up just once. The sample consisted of peripheral blood, taken on day 0 of AZD1222 vaccination. The sequence derives from an adult in good health. The gene calls are TRBV29-1 and TRBJ1-1; maybe TRBD1 (6 bases). The CDR3 reads CSVSEGGTEAFF. CDR3 in DNA: TGCAGCGTTAGCGAAGGGGGCACTGAAGCTTTCTTT. The full variable domain, its missing parts supplied by reference TRBV29-1 and TRBJ1-1, is SAVISQKPSRDICQRGTSLTIQCQVDSQVTMMFWYRQQPGQSLTLIATANQGSEATYESGFVIDKFPISRPNLTFSTLTVSNMSPEDSSIYLCSVSEGGTEAFFGQGTRLTVV.